One sample yielded the 17 T cell receptor beta chains listed below, sequenced in a study of shared T cell receptors in the human thymus. Libraries were prepared by immunoSEQ multiplex PCR; TCRdb keeps only in-frame clonotypes and omits some of them. The sample gives hundreds of thousands of clones, around 87% of which show up once; 0.0094% is in the top ten. A further study also used this sample, focusing on human thymus T cells.

The sequenced material came from thymocytes. The receptor source for this set is a boy younger than two with a congenital heart defect.

This clone was counted between two and nine times. The chain couples TRBV27 to TRBJ2-1; 11 positions match TRBD1. CDR3 size: 14 residues. CDR1 is MNHEY, CDR2 SMNVEV, per germline (reference sequence). The V segment lost 3 bases and the J segment 8 bases; nucleotides outside the gene matches: 3. The CDR3 here is CASSLGQGGDEQFF. CDR3 nucleotide sequence: TGTGCCAGCAGTTTGGGACAGGGGGGGGATGAGCAGTTCTTC.

V gene TRBV5-1 combines with J gene TRBJ1-2; TRBD1 matches 11 bases. Germline V gives CDR1 SGHRS, CDR2 YFSETQ. V gave up 3 bases and J gave up 1 base; unmatched junction bases: 5. The CDR3 length is 16 residues. The CDR3 loop is CASSSRTGGRNYGYTF. In DNA, the CDR3 is TGCGCCAGCAGCTCCAGGACAGGGGGCCGTAACTATGGCTACACCTTC. Drawing the rest from reference TRBV5-1 and TRBJ1-2, the complete variable domain is KAGVTQTPRYLIKTRGQQVTLSCSPISGHRSVSWYQQTPGQGLQFLFEYFSETQRNKGNFPGRFSGRQFSNSRSEMNVSTLELGDSALYLCASSSRTGGRNYGYTFGSGTRLTVV.

The gene calls are TRBV10-3 and TRBJ2-1, with D possibly being TRBD1 (6 bases). The germline CDR1 and CDR2 sequences are ENHRY and SYGVKD. The V and J ends lost 10 bases and 4 bases respectively, with 14 bases between them. The CDR3 sequence is 13 residues long. The CDR3 region is CATRDILYNEQFF. The CDR3, as DNA: TGTGCCACACGGGACATCTTGTACAATGAGCAGTTCTTC.

This sequence joins TRBV11-2 and TRBJ2-6; 9 positions match TRBD1. V lost 4 bases and J lost 1; bases outside the gene matches: 8. CDR1 SGHAT and CDR2 FQNNGV come from the germline V gene. The CDR3 covers 18 residues. The CDR3 loop reads CASSSQTGGMSGANVLTF. CDR3 in DNA: TGTGCCAGCAGCTCGCAGACAGGGGGGATGTCTGGGGCCAACGTCCTGACTTTC.

J is TRBJ2-1 and V is TRBV7-2, with 13 bases fitting TRBD2. After removal of 5 bases from V and 8 bases from J, the junction contained 6 bases not matched to a gene. CDR3 length equals 15 residues. Germline assignment: CDR1 SGHTA and CDR2 FQGNSA. The CDR3 spells CASSRWTSGSHEQFF. As DNA, the CDR3 is TGTGCCAGCAGCCGATGGACTAGCGGGAGCCATGAGCAGTTCTTC.

Points on this clone: Additional DNA sequences in this sample encode the identical CDR3. The gene calls are TRBV5-6 and TRBJ1-6; 7 nucleotides agree with TRBD1. V shed 0 bases and J 1 base; nucleotides not matched to a gene: 10. CDR1 and CDR2 (germline): SGHDT, YYEEEE. The CDR3 covers 19 residues. In nucleotides, the CDR3 is TGTGCCAGCAGCTTGGCGTGGGACAGTAGAAAATCCTATAATTCACCCCTCCACTTT. This gives the protein CASSLAWDSRKSYNSPLHF.

The chain uses TRBV27 and TRBJ2-5, with 10 positions matching TRBD1. There are 15 residues in the CDR3. The V gene's germline CDR1 is MNHEY and CDR2 SMNVEV (reference sequence). V lost 0 bases to trimming and J lost 4 bases; unmatched junction nucleotides: 2. CDR3: CASSLSDRGLETQYF. In DNA, the CDR3 is TGTGCCAGCAGTTTATCCGACAGGGGGCTAGAGACCCAGTACTTC.

This chain joins TRBV7-9 and TRBJ2-7; 11 bases map to TRBD1. Per the germline V gene, CDR1 is SEHNR and CDR2 is FQNEAQ (reference sequence). V was clipped by 3 bases and J by 2 bases; unmatched bases: 3. The length of the CDR3 is 15 residues. The CDR3 DNA reads TGTGCCAGCAGCTTTTGGGGACAGGGGGCCTACGAGCAGTACTTC. It codes for CASSFWGQGAYEQYF.

This clone has more than one count but fewer than ten. The rearrangement links TRBV6-5 to TRBJ2-7; 10 bases align to TRBD1. Germline CDR1 reads MNHEY; CDR2 reads SVGAGI. This CDR3 spans 14 amino acids. V lost 6 bases, J lost 4 bases, and 6 bases stayed unmatched. The CDR3: CASRTGTGDYEQYF. The CDR3 DNA reads as TGTGCCAGCAGGACCGGGACAGGGGATTACGAGCAGTACTTC.

This rearrangement joins TRBV27 to TRBJ1-6, with 7 bases fitting TRBD1. CDR3 length: 20 residues. The V gene end was trimmed by 0 bases and the J gene end by 0 bases; junction bases not matched to a gene: 11. In germline, CDR1 is MNHEY, CDR2 SMNVEV (reference sequence). The CDR3 coding sequence is TGTGCCAGCAGTTTATCAAGGGACAGCCATAGGAGCTCCTATAATTCACCCCTCCACTTT. Protein sequence: CASSLSRDSHRSSYNSPLHF.

The rearrangement joins TRBV15 to TRBJ1-5; D is unresolved. Trimming removed 5 bases at V and 0 bases at J, with 11 bases between. The CDR3 totals 15 residues. CDR1 and CDR2 from the germline V gene are LNHNV and YYDKDF (reference sequence). CDR3 nucleotide sequence: TGTGCCACCAGCGGCCGGGGATATAGCAATCAGCCCCAGCATTTT. Its protein is CATSGRGYSNQPQHF.

This chain connects TRBV6-5 to TRBJ2-1; weak D call: TRBD2 (5 bases). V lost 5 bases, J lost 8 bases, and 13 bases lay in between. This CDR3 has 13 amino acids. Germline loops: CDR1 MNHEY, CDR2 SVGAGI. The chain's CDR3 is CASSPQDSHEQFF. The CDR3 nucleotides read TGTGCCAGCAGTCCGCAGGACTCGCATGAGCAGTTCTTC.

The chain employs TRBV19 and TRBJ1-5, with no clear D. The CDR3 totals 14 residues. Between the trimmed V and J ends, which lost 4 bases and 6 bases, there was a span of 13 bases. In germline, CDR1 is LNHDA, CDR2 SQIVND (reference sequence). For the CDR3, the DNA is TGTGCCAGTAGTACTACGCAGGTTGCTCAGCCCCAGCATTTT. It specifies CASSTTQVAQPQHF.

The rearrangement joins TRBV11-2 to TRBJ1-5; D unresolved. The germline V gene encodes CDR1 SGHAT and CDR2 FQNNGV. V was cut by 5 bases and J by 1 base, with 6 bases left in between. This CDR3 is built from 13 residues. CDR3 sequence: CASSPGSNQPQHF. Here the CDR3 DNA reads TGTGCCAGCAGCCCTGGCAGCAATCAGCCCCAGCATTTT.

This rearrangement joins TRBV27 to TRBJ1-5; D uncertain. The CDR3 has 14 amino acids. Trimming left V 5 bases short and J 5 bases short, with 13 bases between. Germline CDR1 reads MNHEY; CDR2 reads SMNVEV (reference sequence). The CDR3 DNA is TGTGCCAGCAGTCACGACGGGATCGATCAGCCCCAGCATTTT. It yields the protein CASSHDGIDQPQHF.

The chain joins TRBV28 to TRBJ1-2, with TRBD1 matching 11 bases. CDR3 length equals 11 residues. Germline loops: CDR1 MDHEN, CDR2 SYDVKM. The junction had 1 base not matched to a gene; V was cut back by 8 bases and J by 8 bases. CDR3 in DNA: TGTGCCAGCGGGACAGGGGGAGGCTACACCTTC. Translated: CASGTGGGYTF.

This rearrangement joins TRBV4-1 to TRBJ2-6; a possible D gene is TRBD2 (6 bases). The CDR3 consists of 16 residues. The V end lost 2 bases, the J end lost 0 bases, and 8 bases lay between the germline ends. Germline loops: CDR1 MGHRA, CDR2 YSYEKL. The CDR3 sequence: CASSQRTTSGANVLTF. Here the CDR3 DNA reads TGCGCCAGCAGCCAAAGGACTACCTCTGGGGCCAACGTCCTGACTTTC.